The sequence of this T cell receptor (beta chain) was determined in a study of T cells in Graves' hyperthyroidism and ophthalmopathy. About the study: Specimen type is peripheral blood, collected at initial diagnosis prior to any treatment. Study results and caveats: Separating ophthalmopathy from stable hyperthyroidism was achieved by a 13 V-J model.

Ten or more counts support this clonotype. Its antigen remains unidentified. The CDR3 regions of TCR beta were amplified from RNA transcripts. HTBI primers drove first-round RT-PCR of the TCR CDR3. TCRdb itself ran the multiplex PCR reads through MiXCR, one entry per CDR3 protein. The data contain about 410,000 distinct CDR3 sequences, roughly 15% of them singletons. The receptor was derived from a young man with Graves' ophthalmopathy. Sequencing was performed on blood.

DNA for the CDR3: TGTGCCACCAGCATAACAGGGGGAGCTAGTCTCGGCTACACCTTC. This gives the protein CATSITGGASLGYTF. The chain combines TRBV15 with TRBJ1-2; 8 positions match TRBD1. The CDR3 consists of 15 residues. Germline V lookup: CDR1 LNHNV, CDR2 YYDKDF (reference sequence). V shed 4 bases, J shed 8 bases, and the junction held 12 bases outside the gene matches.